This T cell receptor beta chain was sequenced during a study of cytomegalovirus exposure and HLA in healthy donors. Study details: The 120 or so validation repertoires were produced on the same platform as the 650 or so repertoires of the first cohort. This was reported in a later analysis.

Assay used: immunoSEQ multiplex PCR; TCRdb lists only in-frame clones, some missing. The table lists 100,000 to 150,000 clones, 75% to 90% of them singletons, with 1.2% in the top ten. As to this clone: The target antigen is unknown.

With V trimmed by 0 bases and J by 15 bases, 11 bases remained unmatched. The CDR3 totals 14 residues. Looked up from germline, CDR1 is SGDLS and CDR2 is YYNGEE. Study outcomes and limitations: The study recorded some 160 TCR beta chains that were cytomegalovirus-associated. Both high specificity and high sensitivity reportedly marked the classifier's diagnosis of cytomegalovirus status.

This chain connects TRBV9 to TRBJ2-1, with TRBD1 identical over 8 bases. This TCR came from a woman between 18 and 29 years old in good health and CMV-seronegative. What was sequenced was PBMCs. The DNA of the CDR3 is TGTGCCAGCAGCGTAGAGCAGGGGGCGGTTTCGGTGTTCTTC. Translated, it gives CASSVEQGAVSVFF.